One sample yielded the 21 T cell receptor beta chains listed below, sequenced in a study of CD8 T cells in ankylosing spondylitis. In TCRdb, the 5' RACE reads were re-called with MiXCR into one record per CDR3 protein. The table records roughly 120,000 distinct CDR3 sequences, around 7% of them present only once. Specimen: blood, either unsorted or a sorted T cell fraction (not recorded which). Receptor source: a male donor with ankylosing spondylitis or in good health (not recorded which).

This clonotype was found many times. The chain has TRBV7-2 and TRBJ1-1, with a tentative D call TRBD1 (5 bases). Deletions cut 3 bases from V and 2 bases from J, with 10 bases between. Germline CDR1 reads SGHTA; CDR2 reads FQGNSA. The length of the CDR3 is 14 residues. The DNA of the CDR3 is TGTGCCAGCAGCTTTCAGGGACTAAACACTGAAGCTTTCTTT. Translated: CASSFQGLNTEAFF.

There are many counts of this clonotype. The V and J genes are TRBV20-1 and TRBJ2-1, with D possibly TRBD2 on 7 matching bases. Germline loops: CDR1 DFQATT, CDR2 SNEGSKA (reference sequence). Trimming removed 0 bases from V and 0 bases from J, with 12 bases in between. CDR3 length: 16 amino acids. This CDR3 reads CSARDPGGPSYNEQFF. DNA for the CDR3: TGCAGTGCTAGAGACCCCGGGGGGCCCTCCTACAATGAGCAGTTCTTC.

The sample holds many counts of this clonotype. The chain joins TRBV20-1 to TRBJ2-3; 12 nucleotides match TRBD2. Germline-derived CDR1 and CDR2 are DFQATT and SNEGSKA (reference sequence). The CDR3 runs to 14 residues. V lost 6 bases to trimming and J lost 4 bases; unmatched junction nucleotides: 5. DNA of the CDR3: TGCAGTGCCGCTAGCGGGAGGGTTTCAGATACGCAGTATTTT. It encodes CSAASGRVSDTQYF.

The sample holds many counts of this clonotype. J is TRBJ1-5 and V is TRBV28; possible D gene TRBD1, 5 bases. The germline V gene has CDR1 MDHEN and CDR2 SYDVKM. V was shortened by 2 bases and J by 5 bases, with 16 bases between the two germline ends. The CDR3 runs to 16 residues. Here the CDR3 reads CASSLLRATWHQPQHF. The DNA for the CDR3 is TGTGCCAGCAGTTTACTCAGGGCCACTTGGCATCAGCCCCAGCATTTT.

This clonotype was found many times. The J gene is TRBJ2-3, the V gene TRBV3-1, with 7 nucleotides matching TRBD1. J was trimmed by 0 bases and V by 4 bases; bases with no gene match: 4. CDR1 LGHDT and CDR2 YNNKEL come from the germline V gene (reference sequence). This CDR3 region has 15 residues. The CDR3 bases are TGTGCCAGCAGCCGGGGACAGCCTAGCACAGATACGCAGTATTTT. Protein product: CASSRGQPSTDTQYF.

This clonotype was seen repeatedly, ten times or more. The chain uses TRBV20-1 and TRBJ2-1; 11 nucleotides agree with TRBD2. This CDR3 is 15 amino acids long. From germline, CDR1 is DFQATT and CDR2 SNEGSKA (reference sequence). The ends lost 5 bases at V and 3 bases at J; junction bases unmatched: 6. CDR3 in DNA: TGCAGTGCTCTCCTAGCGGGAGGACTCTACAATGAGCAGTTCTTC. Encoded protein: CSALLAGGLYNEQFF.

For this clonotype: A much larger clone lies one base from this, so it may be a read error. The chain recombines TRBV29-1 with TRBJ1-2; 10 bases are a match to TRBD1. The CDR3 has 16 residues. The germline V gene encodes CDR1 SQVTM and CDR2 ANQGSEA. The CDR3 DNA follows: TGCAGCGTTGAAGATTCTCGGACAGGGGGTGAATCTGGCCACACCTTC. It specifies CSVEDSRTGGESGHTF. The entire variable domain, with the rest obtained from reference TRBV29-1 and TRBJ1-2, is as follows: SAVISQKPSRDICQRGTSLTIQCQVDSQVTMMFWYRQQPGQSLTLIATANQGSEATYESGFVIDKFPISRPNLTFSTLTVSNMSPEDSSIYLCSVEDSRTGGESGHTFGSGTRLTVV.

This clonotype was recorded at least ten times. The chain carries TRBV30 and TRBJ1-4; no firm D call. Germline lookup yields CDR1 GTSNPN and CDR2 SVGIG (reference sequence). There are 12 residues in the CDR3. The V end lost 0 bases, the J end lost 8 bases, and 7 bases lay between the germline ends. The CDR3 coding sequence is TGTGCCTGGAGTGTACTGAAGGAAAAACTGTTTTTT. This translates into CAWSVLKEKLFF.

In its sample, this clonotype was seen many times. The rearrangement uses TRBV2 and TRBJ1-5, with a weak D call TRBD1 (6 bases). The V and J ends lost 4 bases and 4 bases respectively, with 8 bases between them. CDR1 and CDR2 (germline): SNHLY, FYNNEI. CDR3 size: 13 residues. This chain's CDR3 is CASSGQVNQPQHF. Written as DNA, the CDR3 is TGTGCCAGCAGTGGACAGGTTAATCAGCCCCAGCATTTT.

This clonotype was observed many times. DNA for the CDR3: TGTGCCAGCAGCCCTCGGAGGGTGGGGAGCTCTGGAAACACCATATATTTT. Protein sequence: CASSPRRVGSSGNTIYF. This chain connects TRBV7-9 to TRBJ1-3; no clear D. V was shortened by 5 bases and J by 0 bases, with 17 bases between the two germline ends. The CDR3 loop spans 17 amino acids. Germline V gives CDR1 SEHNR, CDR2 FQNEAQ (reference sequence). The full variable domain, its missing parts supplied by reference TRBV7-9 and TRBJ1-3, is DTGVSQNPRHKITKRGQNVTFRCDPISEHNRLYWYRQTLGQGPEFLTYFQNEAQLEKSRLLSDRFSAERPKGSFSTLEIQRTEQGDSAMYLCASSPRRVGSSGNTIYFGEGSWLTVV.

The chain links TRBV6-1 to TRBJ1-2; D not certain. Germline-derived CDR1 and CDR2 are MNHNS and SASEGT. The length of the CDR3 is 14 residues. The V and J ends lost 6 bases and 4 bases respectively, with 15 bases between them. CDR3 residues: CASRKPGVAYGYTF. The CDR3 DNA reads TGTGCCAGCAGAAAACCCGGGGTAGCCTATGGCTACACCTTC.

This clonotype was detected many times. The chain is built from TRBV25-1 and TRBJ1-2; D might be TRBD1 (6 bases). From germline, CDR1 is MGHDK and CDR2 SYGVNS. V lost 5 bases and J 3 bases, leaving 16 bases between the germline ends. The CDR3 contains 15 residues. The CDR3 DNA reads TGTGCCAGCAGTCCCTTGAGGGGGGATGACTATGGCTACACCTTC. This encodes CASSPLRGDDYGYTF.

This clonotype has ten or more counts. This chain uses TRBV4-1 with TRBJ2-2; tentative D call: TRBD1 (5 bases). Trimming removed 5 bases at V and 1 base at J, with 14 bases between. Germline V lookup: CDR1 MGHRA, CDR2 YSYEKL. The CDR3 consists of 16 residues. The CDR3 loop is CASSTRGLVNTGELFF. In DNA, the CDR3 is TGCGCCAGCAGCACAAGGGGCCTTGTGAACACCGGGGAGCTGTTTTTT.

This clonotype was observed at least ten times. This chain uses TRBV9 with TRBJ2-7; the match to TRBD2 covers 11 bases. The CDR3 spans 14 residues. V lost 0 bases and J lost 5; bases outside the gene matches: 1. Germline V gives CDR1 SGDLS, CDR2 YYNGEE. The CDR3 spells CASSVVAGGDEQYF. The CDR3 bases are TGTGCCAGCAGCGTAGTAGCGGGAGGGGACGAGCAGTACTTC.

This clonotype was counted many times. The rearrangement uses TRBV20-1 and TRBJ1-5; TRBD1 agrees at 7 bases. The CDR3 spans 15 residues. The V segment lost 0 bases and the J segment 3 bases; nucleotides outside the gene matches: 5. Germline V lookup: CDR1 DFQATT, CDR2 SNEGSKA (reference sequence). CDR3 region: CSARETGSYNQPQHF. The CDR3 coding sequence is TGCAGTGCTAGAGAGACAGGGTCGTACAATCAGCCCCAGCATTTT.

The sample holds many counts of this clonotype. The rearrangement uses TRBV5-1 and TRBJ1-4, with TRBD1 matching 8 bases. V shed 1 base, J shed 5 bases, and the junction held 4 bases outside the gene matches. Germline loops: CDR1 SGHRS, CDR2 YFSETQ. The CDR3 is 15 residues long. The DNA for the CDR3 is TGCGCCAGCAGCTTGAAAGGACAGGGAAATGAAAAACTGTTTTTT. Translating gives CASSLKGQGNEKLFF.

This clonotype was counted many times. This sequence joins TRBV29-1 and TRBJ1-3, with TRBD1 as a possible D gene (6 bases). The CDR3 is made up of 16 amino acids. Between the trimmed V and J ends, which lost 0 bases and 0 bases, there was a span of 12 bases. Germline assignment: CDR1 SQVTM and CDR2 ANQGSEA. The CDR3 here is CSVEDLGDTSGNTIYF. CDR3 nucleotide sequence: TGCAGCGTTGAAGATCTGGGGGACACCTCTGGAAACACCATATATTTT.

This clonotype has a count of ten or more. The chain links TRBV24-1 to TRBJ1-2; 7 bases line up with TRBD1. With V trimmed by 3 bases and J by 3 bases, 6 bases remained unmatched. Germline V CDR1 and CDR2: KGHDR, SFDVKD. The CDR3 is 15 amino acids. In nucleotides, the CDR3 is TGTGCCACCAGTGATGCCGGACAGGCCGACTATGGCTACACCTTC. It encodes CATSDAGQADYGYTF.

This clonotype was recorded at least ten times. This chain joins TRBV9 and TRBJ2-1, with 8 bases aligning to TRBD2. The CDR3 spans 15 residues. The germline gives CDR1 SGDLS, CDR2 YYNGEE. V shed 0 bases, J shed 3 bases, and the junction held 2 bases outside the gene matches. The CDR3 nucleotides are TGTGCCAGCAGCGTAGGTCTAGCGGGCTACAATGAGCAGTTCTTC. This codes for CASSVGLAGYNEQFF.

This clonotype has at least ten counts. The chain employs TRBV5-1 and TRBJ2-1; 14 bases map to TRBD2. Germline V gene lookup returns CDR1 SGHRS and CDR2 YFSETQ. The CDR3 has 17 residues. V gave up 0 bases and J gave up 5 bases; unmatched junction bases: 4. For the CDR3, the DNA is TGCGCCAGCAGCTTGGCCGAGGGACTAGCGGGGGACAATGAGCAGTTCTTC. The encoded protein is CASSLAEGLAGDNEQFF.

The rearrangement joins TRBV5-5 to TRBJ2-3; TRBD2 is a possible D gene (6 bases). Trimming stripped 3 bases from V and 6 bases from J, with 20 bases between. CDR3 length: 16 amino acids. The germline CDR1 and CDR2 sequences are SGHKS and YYEKEE (reference sequence). The CDR3 DNA follows: TGTGCCAGCAGCTGGAGGGCTGATGGGGGGAGGGATACGCAGTATTTT. Translating gives CASSWRADGGRDTQYF.